What follows are 19 T cell receptor beta chains derived from one specimen sequenced in a study of blood T cells in healthy people across ages (dated by TCRdb to between 2015 and 2017). Receptors were amplified or captured by 5' RACE. The run used an Illumina HiSeq 2500. A second PCR of about 6 to 11 cycles was performed with a sample-barcoded 5' primer and a J-beta primer mix. TCRdb itself trimmed the public reads at Q25 with fastp, ran MiXCR and retained productive beta chains. Rows with one shared CDR3 protein collapse into an entry with the most common genes and DNA. A total of about 1,800,000 distinct CDR3 sequences appear in this sample, about 30% of them only once. The ten largest make up around 7.7% of the sample. The sequencing sample was made of blood. The receptor source for this set is a woman in her twenties or thirties in good health.

This clonotype was picked up a small number of times. Since a much larger clone is just one base distant, this may be a read error. The chain employs TRBV6-2 or TRBV6-3 and TRBJ2-7; 10 nucleotides agree with TRBD1. The CDR3 length is 14 residues. In germline, CDR1 is MNHEY, CDR2 SVGEGT. The trim removed 6 bases at V and 1 base at J, leaving 3 bases unmatched. CDR3 residues: CASRGTGVSYEQYF. CDR3 bases: TGTGCCAGCAGAGGGACAGGGGTTTCCTACGAGCAGTACTTC.

Remarks on this clonotype: A much more abundant neighbour one base away suggests this may be a read error. The chain has TRBV20-1 and TRBJ2-1; perhaps TRBD1 as D (5 bases). Germline V CDR1 and CDR2: DFQATT, SNEGSKA (reference sequence). This CDR3 contains 13 residues. The ends were cut back, 5 bases at V and 6 bases at J, with 14 bases in the middle. CDR3 amino acids: CSAPATDCNEQFF. The CDR3 DNA reads as TGCAGTGCTCCCGCGACAGACTGCAATGAGCAGTTCTTC.

The genes are TRBV28 and TRBJ2-1; maybe TRBD1 (6 bases). Germline V lookup: CDR1 MDHEN, CDR2 SYDVKM. The CDR3 runs 16 residues. Between the trimmed V and J ends, which lost 5 bases and 3 bases, there was a span of 17 bases. CDR3 protein: CASSMYREKGYNEQFF. Written as DNA, the CDR3 is TGTGCCAGCAGTATGTACAGGGAGAAGGGCTACAATGAGCAGTTCTTC.

This clonotype was seen a handful of times. This sequence joins TRBV5-1 and TRBJ1-2, with 9 nucleotides matching TRBD1. Looked up from germline, CDR1 is SGHRS and CDR2 is YFSETQ. CDR3 length equals 17 residues. The J segment lost 6 bases and the V segment lost 1 base, leaving 13 bases of the junction unmatched. The CDR3 loop is CASSLTFTGQGMHGYTF. In nucleotides, the CDR3 is TGCGCCAGCAGCTTGACATTCACCGGACAGGGGATGCATGGCTACACCTTC.

The chain recombines TRBV7-2 with TRBJ1-2; the D gene is possibly TRBD1 (5 bases). Trimming stripped 0 bases from V and 5 bases from J, with 16 bases between. Germline V gene sequence: CDR1 SGHTA, CDR2 FQGNSA. This CDR3 contains 16 residues. CDR3 sequence reads: CASSLALQDSGYGYTF. In nucleotides, the CDR3 is TGTGCCAGCAGCTTAGCCCTACAGGATTCGGGATATGGCTACACCTTC.

This clonotype was detected only a few times. The chain links TRBV30 to TRBJ2-7, with D perhaps TRBD2 (6 bases). The V and J ends lost 5 bases and 9 bases respectively, with 29 bases between them. The CDR3 is 16 residues long. CDR1 and CDR2 (germline): GTSNPN, SVGIG (reference sequence). The CDR3 spells CAWVPGTGLATVGQYF. CDR3 in DNA: TGTGCCTGGGTACCTGGGACGGGGCTAGCGACGGTGGGGCAGTACTTC.

This clonotype was detected many times. The chain has TRBV5-1 and TRBJ2-6; D may be TRBD2 (5 bases). The CDR3 sequence is 16 residues long. Looked up from germline, CDR1 is SGHRS and CDR2 is YFSETQ. V was trimmed by 3 bases and J by 2 bases, leaving 12 bases between them. The CDR3 nucleotides are TGCGCCAGCAGCTCGTCGCGGGCCACTGGGGCCAACGTCCTGACTTTC. It encodes CASSSSRATGANVLTF.

This clonotype was seen ten or more times. The chain couples TRBV4-3 to TRBJ2-5; the D call may be TRBD1 or TRBD2 (5 bases each). Germline CDR1 reads LGHNA; CDR2 reads YSLEER. The CDR3 spans 17 residues. The V gene lost 1 base and the J gene lost 1 base, with 16 bases spanning the gap. In DNA form, the CDR3 reads TGCGCCAGCAGCCAAGGAACTTCCCGGGACGGCCAAGAGACCCAGTACTTC. This codes for CASSQGTSRDGQETQYF.

The rearrangement uses TRBV7-9 and TRBJ2-5; D unclear. V was pared by 1 base and J by 2 bases, with 11 bases between. Germline V gene sequence: CDR1 SEHNR, CDR2 FQNEAQ (reference sequence). CDR3 length equals 15 residues. The CDR3 DNA follows: TGTGCCAGCAGCTTAGGGGGTGTTACTCAAGAGACCCAGTACTTC. Translation: CASSLGGVTQETQYF.

This sequence joins TRBV12-5 and TRBJ2-1; D is possibly TRBD1 or TRBD2 (5 bases each). Germline lookup yields CDR1 LGHNT and CDR2 FRNRAP. V was clipped by 2 bases and J by 15 bases, with 14 bases between them. The CDR3 length is 12 residues. CDR3 coding DNA: TGTGCTAGTGGTTTGAGCCGGGGACCCCCGTTCTTC. Translating it yields CASGLSRGPPFF.

This clonotype has only a few counts. This chain joins TRBV28 and TRBJ1-5; 11 nucleotides match TRBD1. J gave up 3 bases and V 4 bases, and 17 bases lay outside the gene matches. Germline V gene data show CDR1 as MDHEN and CDR2 as SYDVKM. The CDR3 has 20 amino acids. CDR3 bases: TGTGCCAGCAGTTCTAGATACACCGGGACAGGGGGGCCATACAATCAGCCCCAGCATTTT. It is translated as CASSSRYTGTGGPYNQPQHF.

This clonotype has a handful of counts. This rearrangement joins TRBV7-9 to TRBJ1-1; D not certain. V was pared by 3 bases and J by 2 bases, with 4 bases between. CDR3 length equals 12 residues. Germline-derived CDR1 and CDR2 are SEHNR and FQNEAQ (reference sequence). The DNA of the CDR3 is TGTGCCAGCAGCTTTGACAACACTGAAGCTTTCTTT. Translated: CASSFDNTEAFF.

This clonotype was picked up one time. The J gene is TRBJ1-6, the V gene TRBV20-1; tentative D call: TRBD1 (6 bases). CDR1 is DFQATT, CDR2 SNEGSKA, per germline (reference sequence). This CDR3 has 15 residues. V dropped 5 bases and J dropped 4 bases, with 15 bases sitting between them. The CDR3 DNA is TGCAGTGCTCTTGGACAGATTTCATATAATTCACCCCTCCACTTT. It is translated as CSALGQISYNSPLHF.

The rearrangement links TRBV20-1 to TRBJ2-3; no clear D. CDR3 size: 16 residues. V lost 0 bases and J lost 9, with 22 bases in between. The germline CDR1 and CDR2 sequences are DFQATT and SNEGSKA (reference sequence). The CDR3 sequence: CSAREVTSCLPDTQYF. CDR3 coding DNA: TGCAGTGCTAGAGAGGTGACCAGTTGTCTTCCTGACACGCAGTATTTT.

This sequence joins TRBV3-1 and TRBJ2-1; D gene ambiguous. V was clipped by 6 bases and J by 9 bases, with 15 bases between them. CDR3 length equals 13 residues. Germline V gene lookup returns CDR1 LGHDT and CDR2 YNNKEL (reference sequence). CDR3 bases: TGTGCCAGCAGGTATTGGGGTGGTACTGAGCAGTTCTTC. This sequence encodes CASRYWGGTEQFF.

This clonotype was observed many times. This chain uses TRBV29-1 with TRBJ2-5, with a possible D match to TRBD2 (6 bases). The CDR3 loop spans 14 amino acids. The germline V gene encodes CDR1 SQVTM and CDR2 ANQGSEA. Trimming removed 4 bases at V and 4 bases at J, with 16 bases between. Here the CDR3 reads CSVALPGVGETQYF. In DNA, the CDR3 is TGCAGCGTTGCACTTCCGGGAGTTGGAGAGACCCAGTACTTC. The entire variable domain, with the rest obtained from reference TRBV29-1 and TRBJ2-5, is as follows: SAVISQKPSRDICQRGTSLTIQCQVDSQVTMMFWYRQQPGQSLTLIATANQGSEATYESGFVIDKFPISRPNLTFSTLTVSNMSPEDSSIYLCSVALPGVGETQYFGPGTRLLVL.

About this clonotype: A junction end diverges from the germline sequence, so it may reflect a read error. This rearrangement joins TRBV7-2 to TRBJ1-6, with D possibly matching TRBD1 (5 bases). In germline, CDR1 is SGHTA, CDR2 FQGNSA. CDR3 length: 15 residues. CDR3 in amino acids: CASSPGAGYSSPLHF. The CDR3 region has the DNA TGTGCCAGCAGCCCTGGGGCCGGCTATAGTTCACCCCTCCACTTT.

In this sample, this clonotype turned up a few times. The genes are TRBV27 and TRBJ2-1; the D is unclear. This CDR3 is 14 amino acids long. Germline V gene data show CDR1 as MNHEY and CDR2 as SMNVEV (reference sequence). V was cut by 5 bases and J by 3 bases, with 11 bases left in between. CDR3: CASSTQNNYNEQFF. In nucleotides, the CDR3 is TGTGCCAGCAGTACACAGAATAACTACAATGAGCAGTTCTTC.

This clonotype appeared a few times. V usage is TRBV2 and J usage is TRBJ2-1; 12 bases match TRBD2. Looked up from germline, CDR1 is SNHLY and CDR2 is FYNNEI. The ends lost 1 base at V and 14 bases at J; junction bases unmatched: 9. The CDR3 consists of 15 residues. The CDR3 coding sequence is TGTGCCAGCAGTGAAGAAGTGACTAGCGGGGGAAATAAGTTCTTC. Protein product: CASSEEVTSGGNKFF. The variable domain in full, completed from reference TRBV2 and TRBJ2-1, reads EPEVTQTPSHQVTQMGQEVILRCVPISNHLYFYWYRQILGQKVEFLVSFYNNEISEKSEIFDDQFSVERPDGSNFTLKIRSTKLEDSAMYFCASSEEVTSGGNKFFGPGTRLTVL.